This record covers a single TCR beta chain. Assay: immunoSEQ multiplex PCR; the TCRdb copy retains only in-frame clones and omits some. The sample contains 70,000 or so clones, 94% of which appear only once. The source of the sample is a study of control samples from healthy donors and cancer patients. Trimming took 3 bases from V and 8 from J, leaving 17 bases between them. The germline V gene encodes CDR1 LNHDA and CDR2 SQIVND (reference sequence). The CDR3 spans 15 residues. The receptor comes from a woman in her 40s in good health. Sequencing input: blood. The chain is built from TRBV19 and TRBJ2-4; a possible D gene is TRBD2 (6 bases). CDR3 region: CASSIRAGSKDIQYF. In nucleotides, the CDR3 is TGTGCCAGTAGTATCAGGGCGGGAAGCAAGGACATTCAGTACTTC.